This T cell receptor beta chain was sequenced in a study of cytomegalovirus exposure and HLA in healthy donors. Primers included in the PCR were 60 Vbeta and 13 Jbeta primers. Using immunoSEQ multiplex PCR, the repertoire was profiled, and TCRdb retains in-frame clones only, with some absent. This sample carries about 140,000 clones, 80% of them seen once, and the ten largest clones take about 4.5%. On this clone: The antigen is not known.

Study-wide results and limits: TCR beta chains numbering more than 150 were designated cytomegalovirus-associated. The authors later linked a missense DCLRE1C variant to TCR beta V- and J-gene trimming. Presence/absence analyses assumed roughly uniform sequencing depth across donors, which may not hold. In an earlier analysis, about 87% or about 30%: the productive usage of most TCR beta V segments.

In germline, CDR1 is SGHAT, CDR2 FQNNGV. The CDR3 loop spans 13 amino acids. Trimming cost V 5 bases and J 2 bases, with 10 bases left between them. The rearrangement links TRBV11-2 to TRBJ2-7, with D possibly TRBD2 on 5 matching bases. Sequenced material: PBMCs. The sequence came from a man aged 25-40 years in good health. The chain's CDR3 is CASSPRTAYEQYF. CDR3 sequence (DNA): TGTGCCAGCAGCCCCCGGACTGCCTACGAGCAGTACTTC.